What follows are 18 T cell receptor beta chains derived from one specimen sequenced in a study of blood T cell repertoires in COVID-19. Libraries were prepared by immunoSEQ multiplex PCR; TCRdb keeps only in-frame clonotypes and omits some of them. The table has more than 350,000 clones, nearly 90% seen once. The specimen was PBMCs or T cells enriched from blood (not recorded which). The receptors derive from a woman between 18 and 30 years old who had been exposed to COVID-19.

This clone has only one observation. In DNA form, the CDR3 reads TGTGCCAGCTCATACACAGGGTATAAGAATGAAAAACTGTTTTTT. Residues: CASSYTGYKNEKLFF. V usage is TRBV18 and J usage is TRBJ1-4; tentatively, D is TRBD1 (6 bases). Trimming removed 5 bases from V and 5 bases from J, with 15 bases in between. The CDR3 is made up of 15 amino acids. Germline-derived CDR1 and CDR2 are KGHSH and LQKENI.

The chain joins TRBV7-6 to TRBJ2-3; TRBD1 might be the D (6 bases). The CDR3 has 15 amino acids. V was cut by 3 bases and J by 4 bases, with 14 bases left in between. The germline V gene encodes CDR1 SGHVS and CDR2 FNYEAQ. This CDR3 is CASSFAGDRADTQYF. The CDR3, as DNA: TGTGCCAGCAGCTTTGCAGGGGACCGAGCAGATACGCAGTATTTT. Variable domain in full (rest from reference TRBV7-6 and TRBJ2-3): GAGVSQSPRYKVTKRGQDVALRCDPISGHVSLYWYRQALGQGPEFLTYFNYEAQQDKSGLPNDRFSAERPEGSISTLTIQRTEQRDSAMYRCASSFAGDRADTQYFGPGTRLTVL.

This sequence joins TRBV6-2 or TRBV6-3 and TRBJ2-7; weak D call: TRBD1 (6 bases). CDR3 length: 14 residues. The germline V gene encodes CDR1 MNHEY and CDR2 SVGEGT. V dropped 4 bases and J dropped 3 bases, with 13 bases sitting between them. This CDR3 is CASSFEGVRYEQYF. CDR3 nucleotide sequence: TGTGCCAGCAGTTTTGAGGGGGTCCGCTACGAGCAGTACTTC.

This chain joins TRBV18 and TRBJ2-1, with 8 nucleotides matching TRBD2. V shed 3 bases and J 2 bases; nucleotides not matched to a gene: 6. This CDR3 is 16 amino acids long. Germline CDR1 KGHSH, CDR2 LQKENI. In DNA form, the CDR3 reads TGTGCCAGCTCACCGAGACTAGCGAAGCCCTACAATGAGCAGTTCTTC. Encoded protein: CASSPRLAKPYNEQFF.

This clone turned up a few times. The genes are TRBV27 and TRBJ1-2, with D hard to call. This CDR3 has 13 amino acids. Germline values: CDR1 MNHEY, CDR2 SMNVEV (reference sequence). Trimming shortened V by 4 bases and J by 4 bases, and 10 bases separated the two germline ends. The CDR3 nucleotides read TGTGCCAGCAGTTCTCCCGGGGTCTATGGCTACACCTTC. This gives the protein CASSSPGVYGYTF.

This chain links TRBV5-4 with TRBJ2-2; no reliable D call. The CDR3 covers 16 residues. V lost 0 bases to trimming and J lost 1 base, with 10 bases between them. Germline CDR1 SGHNT, CDR2 YYREEE (reference sequence). The CDR3 region is CASSLGFGLNTGELFF. DNA for the CDR3: TGTGCCAGCAGCTTGGGGTTTGGCCTGAACACCGGGGAGCTGTTTTTT.

V gene TRBV5-4 combines with J gene TRBJ2-1, with 10 bases aligning to TRBD2. This CDR3 has 18 residues. CDR1 is SGHNT, CDR2 YYREEE, per germline (reference sequence). The V gene end was trimmed by 4 bases and the J gene end by 9 bases; junction bases not matched to a gene: 19. The CDR3 DNA reads as TGTGCCAGCAGCCCGCGGGCTAGCGGGAGTCCAGGGCGGGTTGAGCAGTTCTTC. The encoded protein is CASSPRASGSPGRVEQFF.

This clone was seen just once. The genes are TRBV25-1 and TRBJ2-5; 7 nucleotides agree with TRBD2. In germline, CDR1 is MGHDK, CDR2 SYGVNS. The J segment lost 5 bases and the V segment lost 6 bases, leaving 9 bases of the junction unmatched. The CDR3 contains 14 residues. The CDR3 DNA is TGTGCCAGCAGGGGAGGGGTAGGCCGGGAGACCCAGTACTTC. Its protein product is CASRGGVGRETQYF.

This sequence joins TRBV5-1 and TRBJ2-7; tentative D call: TRBD1 (6 bases). The CDR3 is 15 residues long. CDR1 is SGHRS and CDR2 is YFSETQ in the germline V gene. Deletions cut 4 bases from V and 5 bases from J, with 19 bases between. In DNA, the CDR3 is TGCGCCAGCAGCCCTGGACAGTCACTATTTCACGAGCAGTACTTC. It is translated as CASSPGQSLFHEQYF.

CDR3: CASRNMNTGELFF. Written as DNA, the CDR3 is TGCGCCAGCAGAAATATGAACACCGGGGAGCTGTTTTTT. V and J are TRBV10-2 and TRBJ2-2, with D unclear. The germline V and J ends were trimmed by 6 bases and 1 base, with 6 bases remaining between them. The length of the CDR3 is 13 residues. Germline-derived CDR1 and CDR2 are WSHSY and SAAADI.

This rearrangement joins TRBV9 to TRBJ2-3; 8 nucleotides agree with TRBD2. Germline assignment: CDR1 SGDLS and CDR2 YYNGEE. V dropped 0 bases and J dropped 7; count of bases not matched to a gene: 10. This CDR3 spans 16 amino acids. This chain's CDR3 is CASSVVAGGPRNTQYF. CDR3 sequence (DNA): TGTGCCAGCAGCGTAGTTGCGGGAGGCCCTCGGAATACGCAGTATTTT.

This sequence joins TRBV2 and TRBJ2-7; D call uncertain. Trimming shortened V by 5 bases and J by 3 bases, and 14 bases separated the two germline ends. Germline loops: CDR1 SNHLY, CDR2 FYNNEI. CDR3 length: 14 amino acids. The CDR3 DNA sequence: TGTGCCAGCAGTTTCGACCCGTCTAGCTACGAGCAGTACTTC. Translating gives CASSFDPSSYEQYF.

This chain links TRBV28 with TRBJ1-2, with D perhaps matching TRBD1 (6 bases). The CDR3 contains 14 residues. CDR1 is MDHEN, CDR2 SYDVKM, per germline. Between the trimmed V and J ends, which lost 5 bases and 3 bases, there was a span of 13 bases. This chain's CDR3 is CASSPRRTDYGYTF. DNA for the CDR3: TGTGCCAGCAGTCCCCGGAGGACAGACTATGGCTACACCTTC.

The chain couples TRBV4-2 to TRBJ1-1; D may be TRBD1 (5 bases). Trimming took 0 bases from V and 8 from J, leaving 16 bases between them. This CDR3 is built from 15 residues. Germline V gene lookup returns CDR1 LGHNA and CDR2 YNFKEQ. CDR3 sequence (DNA): TGTGCCAGCAGCCAAGATCGCACCCCAGGGTCAGAAGCTTTCTTT. This codes for CASSQDRTPGSEAFF.

This clone was counted only a few times. The CDR3 spells CASSSPRQGRWDTEAFF. CDR3 nucleotides: TGTGCCAGCAGTTCCCCCAGACAGGGCCGTTGGGACACTGAAGCTTTCTTT. V and J are TRBV28 and TRBJ1-1, with 7 nucleotides matching TRBD1. Trimming cost V 4 bases and J 3 bases; bases outside gene matches: 14. Germline lookup yields CDR1 MDHEN and CDR2 SYDVKM. The CDR3 has 17 residues.

This chain links TRBV27 with TRBJ1-2; D perhaps matches TRBD1 (6 bases). Germline V gene lookup returns CDR1 MNHEY and CDR2 SMNVEV (reference sequence). V was clipped by 1 base and J by 8 bases, with 11 bases between them. The CDR3 is 13 residues long. CDR3 DNA: TGTGCCAGCAGTTTATTGGGGGCAGAGGGCTACACCTTC. Amino acid sequence: CASSLLGAEGYTF.

The chain combines TRBV27 with TRBJ1-2; D perhaps matches TRBD1 (5 bases). Per germline, CDR1 MNHEY and CDR2 SMNVEV (reference sequence). Trimming took off 7 bases at V and 6 bases at J, with 21 bases between the two ends. This CDR3 contains 15 residues. The CDR3, as DNA: TGTGCCAGCACCGGATTTCCGGCAGGGATCGATGGCTACACCTTC. It translates to CASTGFPAGIDGYTF.

This clone was observed a handful of times. The chain has TRBV9 and TRBJ1-1; D may be TRBD1 (5 bases). Deletions cut 0 bases from V and 1 base from J, with 7 bases between. Germline CDR1 and CDR2: SGDLS and YYNGEE. The CDR3 sequence is 14 residues long. The CDR3 nucleotides read TGTGCCAGCAGCGTAGCCAGGGCGAACACTGAAGCTTTCTTT. Translation: CASSVARANTEAFF.